This T cell receptor (beta chain) was found in a study of a mutant IDH1 vaccine in newly diagnosed glioma. Study at large: The sex distribution of treated patients was roughly 62% male and roughly 38% female, with a mean age of approximately 40 years. Most had both radiotherapy and temozolomide beforehand; others had only one.

This clone was observed once. Some clones are missing from TCRdb's copy, which holds only in-frame ones; the method was immunoSEQ multiplex PCR. The table has tens of thousands of clones, 79% seen once. The time point was: baseline, week 1 (first vaccination visit). Specified treatment: pre-vaccination baseline after standard-of-care therapy. Astrocytomas that were new, WHO grade 3 or 4, IDH1-mutant and ATRX-lost were present in the donors. V was pared by 6 bases and J by 3 bases, with 8 bases of the junction left unmatched. The CDR3 covers 15 residues. Germline assignment: CDR1 MNHNY and CDR2 SVGAGI (reference sequence).

The sequence derives from a man in his forties or fifties with glioma. This chain connects TRBV6-6 to TRBJ1-5; 7 bases match TRBD1. Material: PBMCs, obtained from a glioma patient treated with radiotherapy, temozolomide or both. CDR3 bases: TGTGCCAGCAGCTTCCGGGACAGATTCAATCAGCCCCAGCATTTT. Protein product: CASSFRDRFNQPQHF.